This record concerns one T cell receptor (beta chain) sequence. Its antigen is not known. This specimen belongs to a study of cytomegalovirus exposure and HLA in healthy donors. Study-wide points: The study recorded 150 to 200 TCR beta chains that were cytomegalovirus-associated.

The CDR3 length is 16 residues. Trimming removed 3 bases from V and 7 bases from J; junction bases left unmatched: 6. In germline, CDR1 is MDHEN, CDR2 SYDVKM. PCR amplification relied on 60 Vbeta primers (plus 13 Jbeta primers). TCRdb's copy holds only in-frame clones and misses some; the assay was immunoSEQ multiplex PCR. The listing contains about 150,000 clones. V is TRBV28 and J is TRBJ1-6; 10 positions match TRBD1. The sequence was obtained from a man aged 25-45 years in good health and CMV-seronegative. Sequencing was carried out using PBMCs. This CDR3 is CASSLLPGQGNSPLHF. The CDR3 region has the DNA TGTGCCAGCAGTTTGCTACCGGGACAGGGGAATTCACCCCTCCACTTT.